This T cell receptor beta chain was profiled in a study of T-cell memory formation after mild COVID-19. TCRdb passed the 5' RACE reads through MiXCR, listing each CDR3 protein once. The sample lists some 120,000 distinct CDR3 sequences; 5% to 6.5% were seen once. V was cut by 3 bases and J by 5 bases, with 10 bases left in between. CDR3 length equals 13 residues. From germline, CDR1 is LGHNT and CDR2 FRNRAP. The sequenced sample consisted of PBMCs or a T cell subset sorted from them (not recorded which). The chain has TRBV12-5 and TRBJ1-2; D gene ambiguous. This TCR came from an adult woman who had mild COVID-19 (a few samples of this study predate the infection). Cell type and time point are not known. Here the CDR3 reads CASGFSGPYGYTF. CDR3 DNA sequence: TGTGCTAGTGGTTTTTCGGGTCCGTATGGCTACACCTTC.